The rows below give T cell receptor beta chains drawn from one sample of a study of T cells expressing NK-cell markers. No DNA is given; TCRdb re-called the 5' RACE reads and lists each CDR3 protein once. This sample contains 300,000 to 450,000 distinct CDR3 sequences. The sequencing sample was made of blood T cells: a sorted CD56 or NKG2C T cell subset, CD4+ or CD8+ T cells, or bulk PBMC T cells (not recorded which). The receptors originated from a man between 18 and 69 years old in good health. Both conserved end residues are part of each CDR3.

TRBV11-2	TRBJ2-2	CASSSRQVDTGELFF
TRBV7-2	TRBJ1-4	CASSFEPGLNEKLFF
TRBV11-3	TRBJ2-1	CASSSGQGRNNEQFF
TRBV5-1	TRBJ1-2	CASSSLTGGWGYTF
TRBV5-1	TRBJ2-1	CASSSLAGKRNEQFF
TRBV29-1	TRBJ2-7	CSVATGGPQEQYF
TRBV5-1	TRBJ2-3	CASSLAGGGGPDTQYF
TRBV5-8	TRBJ2-6	CASSYLGGRGANVLTF
TRBV5-1	TRBJ1-1	CASSPGTGGLGTEAFF
TRBV3-1	TRBJ1-6	CASSLQGSPLHF
TRBV18	TRBJ2-7	CASSPSGQTEQYF
TRBV12-3/TRBV12-4	TRBJ2-3	CASSLSLAGGPTDTQYF
TRBV6-2/TRBV6-3	TRBJ2-7	CASSLPLGGKNEQYF
TRBV6-1	TRBJ2-3	CASKRMGGDTQYF
TRBV7-7	TRBJ2-2	CASSKGQGGTGELFF
TRBV6-1	TRBJ1-5	CASRRAQGRNQPQHF
TRBV7-2	TRBJ2-1	CASSLVVSIEQFF
TRBV6-5	TRBJ2-5	CASSYSVRSETQYF
TRBV11-2	TRBJ2-3	CASSLDPPRLAGAGDTQYF
TRBV24-1	TRBJ2-2	CATSEAGLAGGDGELFF
TRBV7-9	TRBJ2-7	CASSSPGTDSYEQYF
TRBV20-1	TRBJ2-7	CSARVFGLTYEQYF
TRBV15	TRBJ2-1	CATSIGRSYNEQFF
TRBV6-1	TRBJ2-2	CASIFGTNTGELFF
TRBV20-1	TRBJ2-7	CSVGRLGRYEQYF
TRBV20-1	TRBJ1-2	CSARMGRGGYTF
TRBV11-2	TRBJ2-1	CASQPGLRGGYNEQFF
TRBV6-2/TRBV6-3	TRBJ1-2	CASSTPVPDRKNYGYTF
TRBV2	TRBJ2-2	CASRGVRGSTGELFF
TRBV25-1	TRBJ2-7	CASSEYYEQYF
TRBV12-5	TRBJ2-5	CASGLGQGSLRQETQYF
TRBV27	TRBJ2-4	CASRGPLAKNIQYF
TRBV7-2	TRBJ2-5	CASSFSGGAGEETQYF
TRBV12-3/TRBV12-4	TRBJ2-5	CASSSVEGLGETQYF
TRBV12-3/TRBV12-4	TRBJ1-2	CASKSRDTTNYGYTF
TRBV7-9	TRBJ2-2	CASSLGGTAKNTGELFF
TRBV12-3/TRBV12-4	TRBJ1-1	CASTLGGRGNTEAFF
TRBV18	TRBJ1-2	CASSPAQGANYGYTF
TRBV20-1	TRBJ1-5	CSVPYQGPFGPQHF
TRBV5-6	TRBJ2-1	CASSLPGAIYNEQFF
TRBV5-6	TRBJ2-4	CASSFRVGRTAKNIQYF
TRBV7-9	TRBJ1-2	CASSFKGERHTNYGYTF
TRBV28	TRBJ1-4	CASQDRGTTNEKLFF
TRBV14	TRBJ2-2	CASSQDLRTGELFF
TRBV7-3	TRBJ2-5	CASSLTMGPQETQYF
TRBV20-1	TRBJ2-3	CSATLGGGTDTQYF